This T cell receptor (beta chain) came from a study of preoperative IRX-2 immunotherapy in early breast cancer. Clones were sequenced by immunoSEQ multiplex PCR, and TCRdb holds only the in-frame ones, with some missing. The sample shows more than 35,000 clones, approximately 75% of them seen only once. As to treatment: preoperative locoregional IRX-2 cytokine immunotherapy. Patients received preoperative, locoregional IRX-2 cytokine immunotherapy in a phase Ib study. In germline, CDR1 is SGHNT, CDR2 YENEEA. The V end was cut by 5 bases, the J end by 0 bases, with 16 bases between. This CDR3 contains 16 residues.

This sequence originates from a human donor with breast cancer. The specimen comprised tumor tissue, sampled after IRX-2 immunotherapy. The rearrangement links TRBV11-3 to TRBJ1-2, with D unresolved. CDR3: CASSPSSGTANYGYTF. As DNA, the CDR3 is TGTGCCAGCAGCCCGAGCTCCGGTACAGCTAACTATGGCTACACCTTC.